Given below is one TCR beta chain in context. Its antigen is not known. The sample is drawn from a study of T cells after posttransplantation cyclophosphamide. Study-level points and caveats: Recipient CMV seropositivity and CMV reactivation strongly tracked TRB clonality.

This CDR3 contains 18 residues. Germline V gives CDR1 SGHRS, CDR2 YFSETQ. J was trimmed by 0 bases and V by 4 bases; bases with no gene match: 9. The naive gate required viable CD3+CD4+ or CD3+CD8+ cells with CCR7+CD45RA+CD45RO-CD95-CD27+CD28+ phenotype. Assay: immunoSEQ multiplex PCR; the TCRdb copy retains only in-frame clones and omits some. The sample holds about 31,000 clones, approximately 90% seen once. Sequences were obtained from naive CD4+ T cells sorted from PBMCs. This TCR came from a woman aged 60-70 years in good health, CMV-negative, and a related stem cell transplant donor. This chain connects TRBV5-1 to TRBJ2-7; 14 bases map to TRBD2. The CDR3 DNA follows: TGCGCCAGCAGCCTTACCGGGACTAGCGGGAGAAACTCCTACGAGCAGTACTTC. This gives the protein CASSLTGTSGRNSYEQYF.